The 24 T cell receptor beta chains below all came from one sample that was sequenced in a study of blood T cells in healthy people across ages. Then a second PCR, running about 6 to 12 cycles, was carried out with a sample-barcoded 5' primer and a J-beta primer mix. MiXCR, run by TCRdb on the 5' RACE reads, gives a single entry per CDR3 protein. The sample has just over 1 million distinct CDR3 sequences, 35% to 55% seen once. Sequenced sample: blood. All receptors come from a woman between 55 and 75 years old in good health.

The CDR3 region is CASTLQGASEQFF. CDR3 DNA: TGCGCCAGCACCTTACAGGGGGCAAGTGAGCAGTTCTTC. The genes are TRBV5-1 and TRBJ2-1; 9 bases line up with TRBD1. Germline V gene sequence: CDR1 SGHRS, CDR2 YFSETQ. Germline trimming cut 6 bases from V and 9 bases from J; bases unmatched to any gene: 7. This CDR3 has 13 residues.

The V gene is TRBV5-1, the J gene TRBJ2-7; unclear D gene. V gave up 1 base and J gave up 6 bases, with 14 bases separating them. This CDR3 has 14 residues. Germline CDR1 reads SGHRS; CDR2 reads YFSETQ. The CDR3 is CASSLSWAPGEQYF. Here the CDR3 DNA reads TGCGCCAGCAGCTTGTCGTGGGCTCCTGGCGAGCAGTACTTC.

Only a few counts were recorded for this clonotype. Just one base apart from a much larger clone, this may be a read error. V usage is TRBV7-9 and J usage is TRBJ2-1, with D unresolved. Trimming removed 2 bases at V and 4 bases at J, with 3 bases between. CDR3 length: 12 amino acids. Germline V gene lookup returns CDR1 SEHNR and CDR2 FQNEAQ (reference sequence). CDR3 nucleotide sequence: TGTGCCAGCAGCTTAAAATACAATGAGCAGTTCTTC. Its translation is CASSLKYNEQFF. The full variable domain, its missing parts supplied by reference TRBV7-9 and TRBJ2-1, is DTGVSQNPRHKITKRGQNVTFRCDPISEHNRLYWYRQTLGQGPEFLTYFQNEAQLEKSRLLSDRFSAERPKGSFSTLEIQRTEQGDSAMYLCASSLKYNEQFFGPGTRLTVL.

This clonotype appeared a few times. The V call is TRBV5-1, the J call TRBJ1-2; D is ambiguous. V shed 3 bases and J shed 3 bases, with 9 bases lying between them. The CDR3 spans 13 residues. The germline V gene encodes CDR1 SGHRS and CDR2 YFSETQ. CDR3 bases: TGCGCCAGCAGCTCTGGACCTGACTATGGCTACACCTTC. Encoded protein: CASSSGPDYGYTF.

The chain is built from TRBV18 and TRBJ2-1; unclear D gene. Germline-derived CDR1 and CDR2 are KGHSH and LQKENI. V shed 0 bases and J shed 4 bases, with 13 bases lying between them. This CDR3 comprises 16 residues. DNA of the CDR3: TGTGCCAGCTCACCACCGACAAGAAAGTTGTACAATGAGCAGTTCTTC. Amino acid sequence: CASSPPTRKLYNEQFF.

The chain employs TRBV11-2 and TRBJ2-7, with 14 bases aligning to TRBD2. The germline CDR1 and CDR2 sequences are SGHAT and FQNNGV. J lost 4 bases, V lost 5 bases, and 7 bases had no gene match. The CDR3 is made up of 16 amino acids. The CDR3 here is CASSGTSGRGVYEQYF. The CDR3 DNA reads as TGTGCCAGCAGCGGGACTAGCGGGAGAGGCGTGTACGAGCAGTACTTC. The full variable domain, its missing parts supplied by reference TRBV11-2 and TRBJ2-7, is EAGVAQSPRYKIIEKRQSVAFWCNPISGHATLYWYQQILGQGPKLLIQFQNNGVVDDSQLPKDRFSAERLKGVDSTLKIQPAKLEDSAVYLCASSGTSGRGVYEQYFGPGTRLTVT.

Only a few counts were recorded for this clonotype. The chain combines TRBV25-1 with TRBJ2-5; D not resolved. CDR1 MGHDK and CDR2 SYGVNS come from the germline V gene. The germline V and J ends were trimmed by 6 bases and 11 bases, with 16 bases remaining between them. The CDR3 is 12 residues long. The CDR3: CASSESVAEQYF. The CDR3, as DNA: TGTGCCAGCAGCGAGTCGGTTGCTGAGCAGTACTTC.

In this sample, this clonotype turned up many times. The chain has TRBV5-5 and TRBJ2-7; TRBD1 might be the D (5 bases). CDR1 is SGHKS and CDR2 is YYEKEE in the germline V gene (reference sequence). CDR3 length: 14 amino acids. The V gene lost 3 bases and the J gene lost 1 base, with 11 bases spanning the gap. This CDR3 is CASSSGLGSYEQYF. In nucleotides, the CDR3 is TGTGCCAGCAGCTCAGGGTTAGGGTCCTACGAGCAGTACTTC.

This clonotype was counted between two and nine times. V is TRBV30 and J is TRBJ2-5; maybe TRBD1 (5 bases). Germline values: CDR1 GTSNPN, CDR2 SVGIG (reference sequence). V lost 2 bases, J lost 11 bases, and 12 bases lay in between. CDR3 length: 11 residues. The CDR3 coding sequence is TGTGCCTGGAGTTCCAGGGTGGTGCAGTACTTC. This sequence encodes CAWSSRVVQYF. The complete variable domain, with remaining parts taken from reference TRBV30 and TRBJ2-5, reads SQTIHQWPATLVQPVGSPLSLECTVEGTSNPNLYWYRQAAGRGLQLLFYSVGIGQISSEVPQNLSASRPQDRQFILSSKKLLLSDSGFYLCAWSSRVVQYFGPGTRLLVL.

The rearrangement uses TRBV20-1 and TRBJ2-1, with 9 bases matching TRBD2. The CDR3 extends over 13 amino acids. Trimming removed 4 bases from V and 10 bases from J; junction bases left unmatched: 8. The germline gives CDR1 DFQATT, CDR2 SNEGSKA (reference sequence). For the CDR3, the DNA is TGCAGTGCTAATAGCGGGAGCGCCCACGAGCAGTTCTTC. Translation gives CSANSGSAHEQFF.

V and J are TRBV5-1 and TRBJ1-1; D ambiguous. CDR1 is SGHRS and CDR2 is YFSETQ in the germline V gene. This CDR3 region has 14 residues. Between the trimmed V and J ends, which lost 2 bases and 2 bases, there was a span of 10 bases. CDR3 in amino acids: CASSFAGANTEAFF. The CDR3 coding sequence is TGCGCCAGCAGCTTCGCAGGAGCAAACACTGAAGCTTTCTTT.

The CDR3 loop is CASSLEQKNSPLHF. DNA of the CDR3: TGTGCCAGCAGCTTAGAACAGAAAAATTCACCCCTCCACTTT. This sequence joins TRBV7-8 and TRBJ1-6; D uncertain. Looked up from germline, CDR1 is SGHVS and CDR2 is FQNEAQ. V lost 1 base, J lost 7 bases, and 8 bases lay in between. This CDR3 is 14 amino acids long. Using reference TRBV7-8 and TRBJ1-6 for the parts outside the CDR3, the full variable domain is GAGVSQSPRYKVAKRGQDVALRCDPISGHVSLFWYQQALGQGPEFLTYFQNEAQLDKSGLPSDRFFAERPEGSVSTLKIQRTQQEDSAVYLCASSLEQKNSPLHFGNGTRLTVT.

DNA of the CDR3: TGTGCCAGCAGCCGACAGGAGCCTGCGGGACTAGCGTTATCAAGGCCCTACGAGCAGTACTTC. Translated, it gives CASSRQEPAGLALSRPYEQYF. V gene TRBV4-2 combines with J gene TRBJ2-7, with 10 bases lining up with TRBD2. With V trimmed by 4 bases and J by 2 bases, 23 bases remained unmatched. Germline V gene sequence: CDR1 LGHNA, CDR2 YNFKEQ. CDR3 length: 21 amino acids.

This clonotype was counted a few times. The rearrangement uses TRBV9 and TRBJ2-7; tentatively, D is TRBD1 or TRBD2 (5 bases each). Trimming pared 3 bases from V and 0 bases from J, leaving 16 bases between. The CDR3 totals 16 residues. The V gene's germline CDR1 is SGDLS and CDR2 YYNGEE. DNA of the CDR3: TGTGCCAGCAGCGATTCCCGGGACGGGAACTCCTACGAGCAGTACTTC. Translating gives CASSDSRDGNSYEQYF.

Here the CDR3 reads CASSPLMSPEQYF. The DNA of the CDR3 is TGTGCCAGCTCACCACTAATGTCACCCGAGCAGTACTTC. The chain links TRBV18 to TRBJ2-4; D gene ambiguous. With the DNA end fitting TRBJ2-7 better, the J assignment may be wrong. Germline CDR1 reads KGHSH; CDR2 reads LQKENI. The CDR3 is 13 amino acids.

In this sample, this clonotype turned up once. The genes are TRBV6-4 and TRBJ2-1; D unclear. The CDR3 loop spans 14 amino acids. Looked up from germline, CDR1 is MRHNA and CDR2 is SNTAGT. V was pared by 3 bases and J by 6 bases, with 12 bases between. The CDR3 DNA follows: TGTGCCAGCAGTGAAGGGAACGCTGTCAATGAGCAGTTCTTC. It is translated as CASSEGNAVNEQFF.

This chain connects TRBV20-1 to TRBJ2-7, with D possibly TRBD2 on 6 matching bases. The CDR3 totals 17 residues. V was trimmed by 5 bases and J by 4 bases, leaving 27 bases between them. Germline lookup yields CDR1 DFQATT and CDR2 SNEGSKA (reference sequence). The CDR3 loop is CSAPALRESVNGYEQYF. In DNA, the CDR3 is TGCAGTGCTCCCGCCCTACGGGAGAGTGTTAATGGTTACGAGCAGTACTTC.

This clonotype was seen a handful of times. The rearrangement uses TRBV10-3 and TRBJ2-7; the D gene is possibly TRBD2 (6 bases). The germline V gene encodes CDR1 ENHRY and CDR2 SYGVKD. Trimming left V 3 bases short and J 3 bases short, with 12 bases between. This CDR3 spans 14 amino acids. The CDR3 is CAISDPTTSYEQYF. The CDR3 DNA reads TGTGCCATCAGTGATCCCACGACTAGCTACGAGCAGTACTTC.

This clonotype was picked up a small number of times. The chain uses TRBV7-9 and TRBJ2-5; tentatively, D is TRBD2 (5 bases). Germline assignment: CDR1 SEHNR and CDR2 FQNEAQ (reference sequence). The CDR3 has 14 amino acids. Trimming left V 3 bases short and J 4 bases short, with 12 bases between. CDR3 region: CASSFGYAGETQYF. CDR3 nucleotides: TGTGCCAGCAGCTTTGGCTACGCGGGAGAGACCCAGTACTTC.

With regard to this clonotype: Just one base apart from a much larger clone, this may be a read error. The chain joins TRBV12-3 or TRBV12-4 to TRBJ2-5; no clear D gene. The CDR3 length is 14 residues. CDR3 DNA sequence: TGTGTCAGCAGTTTGGTACAGTTTGGTTTGACCCAGTACTTC. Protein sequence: CVSSLVQFGLTQYF.

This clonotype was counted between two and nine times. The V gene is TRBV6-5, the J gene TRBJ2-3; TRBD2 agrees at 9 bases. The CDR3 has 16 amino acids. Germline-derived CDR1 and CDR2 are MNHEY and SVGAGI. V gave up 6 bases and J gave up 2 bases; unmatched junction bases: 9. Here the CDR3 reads CASSRILAGSTDTQYF. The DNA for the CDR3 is TGTGCCAGCAGCCGCATCCTAGCGGGATCCACAGATACGCAGTATTTT.

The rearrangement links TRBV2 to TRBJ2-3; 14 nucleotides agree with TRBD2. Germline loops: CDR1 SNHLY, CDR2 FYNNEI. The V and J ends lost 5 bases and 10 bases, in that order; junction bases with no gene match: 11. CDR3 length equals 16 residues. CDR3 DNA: TGTGCCAGCAGTCAACCGGGGACTAGCGGGGGTATACCGCAGTATTTT. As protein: CASSQPGTSGGIPQYF.

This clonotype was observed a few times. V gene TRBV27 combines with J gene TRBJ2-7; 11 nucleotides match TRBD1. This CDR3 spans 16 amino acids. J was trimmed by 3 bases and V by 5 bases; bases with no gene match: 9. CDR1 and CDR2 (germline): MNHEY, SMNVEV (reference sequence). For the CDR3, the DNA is TGTGCCAGCAGTCACTTGCAGGGACAGGGGGTCTACGAGCAGTACTTC. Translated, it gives CASSHLQGQGVYEQYF.

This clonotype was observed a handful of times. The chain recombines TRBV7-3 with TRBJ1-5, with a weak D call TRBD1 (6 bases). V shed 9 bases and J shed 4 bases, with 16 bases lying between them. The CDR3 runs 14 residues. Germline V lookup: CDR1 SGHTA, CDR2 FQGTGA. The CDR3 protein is CARPTGRANQPQHF. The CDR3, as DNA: TGTGCCAGACCCACAGGGAGAGCAAATCAGCCCCAGCATTTT.